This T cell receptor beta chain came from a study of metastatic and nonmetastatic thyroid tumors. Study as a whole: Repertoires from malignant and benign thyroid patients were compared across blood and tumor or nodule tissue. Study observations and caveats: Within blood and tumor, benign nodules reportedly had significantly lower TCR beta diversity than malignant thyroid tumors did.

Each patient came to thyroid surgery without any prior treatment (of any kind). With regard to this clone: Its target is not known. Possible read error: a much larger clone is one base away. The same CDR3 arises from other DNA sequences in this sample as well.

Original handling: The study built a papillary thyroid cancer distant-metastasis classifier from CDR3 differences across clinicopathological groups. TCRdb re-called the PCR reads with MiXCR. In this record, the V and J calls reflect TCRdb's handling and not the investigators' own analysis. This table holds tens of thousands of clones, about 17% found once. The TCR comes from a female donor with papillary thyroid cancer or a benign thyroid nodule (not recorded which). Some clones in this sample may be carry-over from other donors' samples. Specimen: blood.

The CDR3 loop reads CASLGQAYNEQFF. CDR3 coding DNA: TGTGCCAGTCTCGGACAGGCCTACAATGAGCAGTTCTTT. The V gene is TRBV18, the J gene TRBJ2-1; TRBD1 agrees at 7 bases. This CDR3 is 13 amino acids long. Germline V gene sequence: CDR1 KGHSH, CDR2 LQKENI.